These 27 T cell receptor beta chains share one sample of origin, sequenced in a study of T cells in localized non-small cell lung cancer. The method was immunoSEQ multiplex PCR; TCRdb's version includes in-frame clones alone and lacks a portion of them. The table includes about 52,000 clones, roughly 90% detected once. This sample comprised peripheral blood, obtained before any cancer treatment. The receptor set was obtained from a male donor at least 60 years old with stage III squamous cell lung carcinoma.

Here the CDR3 DNA reads TGTGCCAGCACCCCGGGACAGACAAACTATGGCTACACCTTC. Amino acids: CASTPGQTNYGYTF. V usage is TRBV28 and J usage is TRBJ1-2, with 7 bases aligning to TRBD1. CDR3 length: 14 amino acids. Unmatched junction bases numbered 7, after V lost 7 bases and J lost 2 bases. From germline, CDR1 is MDHEN and CDR2 SYDVKM.

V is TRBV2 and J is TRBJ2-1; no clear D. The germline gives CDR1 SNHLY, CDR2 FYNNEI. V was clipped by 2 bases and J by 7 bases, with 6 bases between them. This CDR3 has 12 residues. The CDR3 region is CASSEQANEQFF. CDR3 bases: TGTGCCAGCAGTGAACAGGCGAATGAGCAGTTCTTC.

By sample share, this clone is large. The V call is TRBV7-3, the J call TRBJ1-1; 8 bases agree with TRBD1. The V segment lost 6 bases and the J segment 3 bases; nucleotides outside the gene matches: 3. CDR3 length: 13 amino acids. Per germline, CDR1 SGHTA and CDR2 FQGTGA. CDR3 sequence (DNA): TGTGCCAGCAGGACAGGGGAGGACACTGAAGCTTTCTTT. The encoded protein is CASRTGEDTEAFF.

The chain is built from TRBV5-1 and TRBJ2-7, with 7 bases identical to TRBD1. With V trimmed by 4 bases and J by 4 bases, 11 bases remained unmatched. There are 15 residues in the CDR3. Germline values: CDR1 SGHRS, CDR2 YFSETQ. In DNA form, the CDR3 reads TGCGCCAGCAGCCGAGAAGGGGGCGCGTCGTACGAGCAGTACTTC. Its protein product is CASSREGGASYEQYF.

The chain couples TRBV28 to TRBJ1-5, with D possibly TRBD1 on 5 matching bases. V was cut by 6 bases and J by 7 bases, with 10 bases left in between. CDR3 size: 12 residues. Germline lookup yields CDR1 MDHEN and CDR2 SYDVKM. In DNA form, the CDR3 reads TGTGCCAGCAGCAGGGCCTTCCAGCCCCAGCATTTT. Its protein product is CASSRAFQPQHF.

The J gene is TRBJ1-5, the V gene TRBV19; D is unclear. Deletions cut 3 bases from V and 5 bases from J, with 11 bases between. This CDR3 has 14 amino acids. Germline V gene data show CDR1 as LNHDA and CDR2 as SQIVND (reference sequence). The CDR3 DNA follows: TGTGCCAGTAGTATCACAGACGTTGATCAGCCCCAGCATTTT. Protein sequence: CASSITDVDQPQHF.

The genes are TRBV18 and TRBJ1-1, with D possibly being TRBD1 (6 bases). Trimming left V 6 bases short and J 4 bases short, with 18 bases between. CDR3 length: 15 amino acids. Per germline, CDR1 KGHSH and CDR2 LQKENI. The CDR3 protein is CASSPNRESSTEAFF. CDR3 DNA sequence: TGTGCCAGCTCGCCAAACAGGGAGTCCAGCACTGAAGCTTTCTTT.

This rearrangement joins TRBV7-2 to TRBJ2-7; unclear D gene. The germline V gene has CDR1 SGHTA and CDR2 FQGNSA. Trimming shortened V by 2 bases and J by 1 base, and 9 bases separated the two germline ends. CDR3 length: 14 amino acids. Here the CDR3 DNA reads TGTGCCAGCAGCTTATCCCTGATTTCCTACGAGCAGTACTTC. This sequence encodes CASSLSLISYEQYF.

CDR3 loop: CASSFSVANTGELFF. The CDR3, as DNA: TGTGCCAGCAGCTTCAGCGTGGCCAACACCGGGGAGCTGTTTTTT. This rearrangement joins TRBV9 to TRBJ2-2; no reliable D call. The CDR3 loop spans 15 amino acids. CDR1 is SGDLS and CDR2 is YYNGEE in the germline V gene. V was clipped by 4 bases and J by 2 bases, with 12 bases between them.

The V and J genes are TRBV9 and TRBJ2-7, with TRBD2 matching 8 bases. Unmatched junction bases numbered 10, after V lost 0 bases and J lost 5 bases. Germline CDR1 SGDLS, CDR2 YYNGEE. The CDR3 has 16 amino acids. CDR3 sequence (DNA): TGTGCCAGCAGCGTAGGAGGCAGCGGGAGTTTCGACGAGCAGTACTTC. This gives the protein CASSVGGSGSFDEQYF.

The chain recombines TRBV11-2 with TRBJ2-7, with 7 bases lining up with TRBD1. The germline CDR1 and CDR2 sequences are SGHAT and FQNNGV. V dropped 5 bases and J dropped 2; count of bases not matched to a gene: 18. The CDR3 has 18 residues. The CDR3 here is CASSLRTGQDHYPYEQYF. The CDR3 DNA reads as TGTGCCAGCAGCCTAAGGACCGGACAGGACCACTACCCCTACGAGCAGTACTTC.

DNA for the CDR3: TGCAGCGTTGATGGGCGGGAGAACGACAATGAGCAGTTCTTC. Its translation is CSVDGRENDNEQFF. The chain joins TRBV29-1 to TRBJ2-1, with 7 bases aligning to TRBD2. Germline CDR1 is SQVTM and CDR2 is ANQGSEA. The CDR3 is 14 amino acids. With V trimmed by 3 bases and J by 5 bases, 7 bases remained unmatched.

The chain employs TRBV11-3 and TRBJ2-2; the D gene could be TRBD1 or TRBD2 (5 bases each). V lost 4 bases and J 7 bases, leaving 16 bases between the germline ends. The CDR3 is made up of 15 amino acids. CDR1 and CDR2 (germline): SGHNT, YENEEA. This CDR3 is CASSYPGAENGELFF. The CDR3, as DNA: TGTGCCAGCAGCTACCCCGGGGCGGAGAACGGGGAGCTGTTTTTT. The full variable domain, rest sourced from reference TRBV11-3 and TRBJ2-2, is EAGVVQSPRYKIIEKKQPVAFWCNPISGHNTLYWYLQNLGQGPELLIRYENEEAVDDSQLPKDRFSAERLKGVDSTLKIQPAELGDSAVYLCASSYPGAENGELFFGEGSRLTVL.

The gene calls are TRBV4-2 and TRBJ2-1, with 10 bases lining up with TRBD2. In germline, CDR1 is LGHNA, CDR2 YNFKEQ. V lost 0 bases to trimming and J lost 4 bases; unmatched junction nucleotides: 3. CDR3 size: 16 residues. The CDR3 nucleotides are TGTGCCAGCAGCCAAGATGGTAGCGGGGGGTACAATGAGCAGTTCTTC. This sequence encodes CASSQDGSGGYNEQFF.

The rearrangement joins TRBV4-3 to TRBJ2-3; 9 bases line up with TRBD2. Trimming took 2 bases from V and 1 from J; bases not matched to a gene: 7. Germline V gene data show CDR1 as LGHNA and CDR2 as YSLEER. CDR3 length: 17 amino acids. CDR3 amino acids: CASSQRLASGGTDTQYF. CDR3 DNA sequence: TGCGCCAGCAGCCAAAGGTTGGCTAGCGGGGGCACAGATACGCAGTATTTT.

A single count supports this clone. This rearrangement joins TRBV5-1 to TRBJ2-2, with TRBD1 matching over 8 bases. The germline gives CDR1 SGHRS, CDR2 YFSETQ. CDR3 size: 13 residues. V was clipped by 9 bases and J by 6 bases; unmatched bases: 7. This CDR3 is CATKQGAAGELFF. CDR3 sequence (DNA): TGCGCCACCAAGCAGGGGGCGGCCGGGGAGCTGTTTTTT.

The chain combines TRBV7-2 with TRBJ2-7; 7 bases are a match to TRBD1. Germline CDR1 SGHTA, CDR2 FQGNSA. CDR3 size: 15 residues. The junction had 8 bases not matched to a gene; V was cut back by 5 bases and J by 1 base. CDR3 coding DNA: TGTGCCAGCAGCCTACCGGACAGGTCGTCCTACGAGCAGTACTTC. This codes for CASSLPDRSSYEQYF.

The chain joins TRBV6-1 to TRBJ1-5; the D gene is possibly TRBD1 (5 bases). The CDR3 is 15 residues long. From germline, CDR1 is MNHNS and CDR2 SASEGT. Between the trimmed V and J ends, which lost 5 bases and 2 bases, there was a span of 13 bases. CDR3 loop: CASSPGGGGNQPQHF. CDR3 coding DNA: TGTGCCAGCAGTCCGGGGGGGGGAGGCAATCAGCCCCAGCATTTT.

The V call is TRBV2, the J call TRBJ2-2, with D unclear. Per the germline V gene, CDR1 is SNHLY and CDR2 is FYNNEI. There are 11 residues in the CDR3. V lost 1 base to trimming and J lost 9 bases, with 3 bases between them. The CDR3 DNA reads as TGTGCCAGCAGTGAAGGACGGGAGCTGTTTTTT. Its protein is CASSEGRELFF. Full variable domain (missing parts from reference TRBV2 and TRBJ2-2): EPEVTQTPSHQVTQMGQEVILRCVPISNHLYFYWYRQILGQKVEFLVSFYNNEISEKSEIFDDQFSVERPDGSNFTLKIRSTKLEDSAMYFCASSEGRELFFGEGSRLTVL.

CDR3 residues: CASSDHREDGYTF. The CDR3 nucleotides are TGTGCCAGCAGCGACCACAGGGAGGATGGCTACACCTTC. The rearrangement uses TRBV2 and TRBJ1-2; D possibly corresponds to TRBD1 (6 bases). V gave up 6 bases and J gave up 6 bases, with 14 bases separating them. Germline-derived CDR1 and CDR2 are SNHLY and FYNNEI. The CDR3 has 13 residues. Full variable domain (missing parts from reference TRBV2 and TRBJ1-2): EPEVTQTPSHQVTQMGQEVILRCVPISNHLYFYWYRQILGQKVEFLVSFYNNEISEKSEIFDDQFSVERPDGSNFTLKIRSTKLEDSAMYFCASSDHREDGYTFGSGTRLTVV.

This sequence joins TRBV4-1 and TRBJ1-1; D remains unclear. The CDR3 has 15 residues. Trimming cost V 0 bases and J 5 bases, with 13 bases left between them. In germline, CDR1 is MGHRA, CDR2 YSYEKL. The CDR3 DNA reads TGCGCCAGCAGCCAAGATCGAGGGATTCGGACTGAAGCTTTCTTT. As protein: CASSQDRGIRTEAFF.

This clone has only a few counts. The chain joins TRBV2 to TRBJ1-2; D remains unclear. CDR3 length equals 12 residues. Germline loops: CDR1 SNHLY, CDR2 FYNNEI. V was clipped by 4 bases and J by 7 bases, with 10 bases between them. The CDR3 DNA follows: TGTGCCAGCAGTGCGTGGGAGGCTGGCTACACCTTC. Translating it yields CASSAWEAGYTF.

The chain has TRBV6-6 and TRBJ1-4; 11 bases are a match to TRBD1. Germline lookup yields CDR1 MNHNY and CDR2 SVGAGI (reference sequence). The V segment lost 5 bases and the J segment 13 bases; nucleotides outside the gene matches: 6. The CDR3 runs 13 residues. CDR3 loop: CASSPRTGGGLFF. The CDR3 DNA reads TGTGCCAGCAGTCCCCGGACAGGGGGCGGACTGTTTTTT.

The CDR3 DNA follows: TGTGCCAGCTCACCACGCGAGGACGAAAAACTGTTTTTT. Its translation: CASSPREDEKLFF. The genes are TRBV18 and TRBJ1-4, with D unclear. The V gene lost 1 base and the J gene lost 8 bases, with 8 bases spanning the gap. The CDR3 is 13 residues long. Germline loops: CDR1 KGHSH, CDR2 LQKENI.

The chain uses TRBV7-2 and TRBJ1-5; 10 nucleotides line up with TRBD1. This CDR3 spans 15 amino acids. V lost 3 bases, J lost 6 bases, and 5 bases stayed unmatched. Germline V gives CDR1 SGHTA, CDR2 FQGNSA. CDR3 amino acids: CASSFTGQGTQPQHF. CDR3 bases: TGTGCCAGCAGCTTTACGGGACAGGGGACTCAGCCCCAGCATTTT.

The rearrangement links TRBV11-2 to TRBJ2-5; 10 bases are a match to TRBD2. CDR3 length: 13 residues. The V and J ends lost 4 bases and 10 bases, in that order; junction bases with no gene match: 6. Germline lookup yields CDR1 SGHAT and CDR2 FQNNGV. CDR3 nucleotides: TGTGCCAGCAGCTGGGGGCGGACTAGCGGCCAGTACTTC. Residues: CASSWGRTSGQYF. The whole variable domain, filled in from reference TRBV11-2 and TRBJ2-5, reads EAGVAQSPRYKIIEKRQSVAFWCNPISGHATLYWYQQILGQGPKLLIQFQNNGVVDDSQLPKDRFSAERLKGVDSTLKIQPAKLEDSAVYLCASSWGRTSGQYFGPGTRLLVL.

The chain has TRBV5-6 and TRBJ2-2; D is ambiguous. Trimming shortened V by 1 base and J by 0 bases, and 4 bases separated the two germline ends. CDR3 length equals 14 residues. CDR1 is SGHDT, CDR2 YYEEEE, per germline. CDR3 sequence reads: CASSLTANTGELFF. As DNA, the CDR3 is TGTGCCAGCAGCTTGACAGCGAACACCGGGGAGCTGTTTTTT.